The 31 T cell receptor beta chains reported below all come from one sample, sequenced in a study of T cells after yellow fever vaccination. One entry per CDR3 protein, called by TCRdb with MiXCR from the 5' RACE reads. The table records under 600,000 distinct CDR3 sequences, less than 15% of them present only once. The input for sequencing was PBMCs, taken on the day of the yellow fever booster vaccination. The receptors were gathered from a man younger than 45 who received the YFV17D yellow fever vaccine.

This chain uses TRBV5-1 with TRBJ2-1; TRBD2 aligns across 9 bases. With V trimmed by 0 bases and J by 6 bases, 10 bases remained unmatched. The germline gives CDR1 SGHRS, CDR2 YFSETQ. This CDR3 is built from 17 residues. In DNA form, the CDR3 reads TGCGCCAGCAGCTTGGCCGGGAGCGGGAGGATGCGCAATGAGCAGTTCTTC. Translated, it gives CASSLAGSGRMRNEQFF.

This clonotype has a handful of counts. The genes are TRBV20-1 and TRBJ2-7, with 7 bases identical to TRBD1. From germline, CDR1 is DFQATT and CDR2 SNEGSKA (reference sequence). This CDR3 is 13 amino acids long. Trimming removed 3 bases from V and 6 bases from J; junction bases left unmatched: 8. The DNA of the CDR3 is TGCAGTGCTAGGGAAGACAGGGCTGGCGAGCAGTACTTC. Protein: CSAREDRAGEQYF.

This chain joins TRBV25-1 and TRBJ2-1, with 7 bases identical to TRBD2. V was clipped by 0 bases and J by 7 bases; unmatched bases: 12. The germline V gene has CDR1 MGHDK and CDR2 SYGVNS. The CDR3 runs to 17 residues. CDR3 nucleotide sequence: TGTGCCAGCAGTGAATATGGCGGGAGATCACCTCGGAATGAGCAGTTCTTC. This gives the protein CASSEYGGRSPRNEQFF.

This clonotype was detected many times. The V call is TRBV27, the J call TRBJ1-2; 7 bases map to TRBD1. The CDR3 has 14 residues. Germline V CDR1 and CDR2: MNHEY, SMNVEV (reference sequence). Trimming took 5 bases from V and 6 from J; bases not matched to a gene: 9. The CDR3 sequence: CASSHGPGGHGYTF. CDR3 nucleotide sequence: TGTGCCAGCAGTCACGGGCCAGGGGGACATGGCTACACCTTC.

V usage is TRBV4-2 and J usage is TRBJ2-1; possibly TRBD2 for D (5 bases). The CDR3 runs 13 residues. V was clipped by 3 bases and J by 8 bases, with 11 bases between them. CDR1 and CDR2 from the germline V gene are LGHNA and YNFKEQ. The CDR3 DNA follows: TGTGCCAGCAGCCAGGGGAGTTTGGATGAGCAGTTCTTC. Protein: CASSQGSLDEQFF.

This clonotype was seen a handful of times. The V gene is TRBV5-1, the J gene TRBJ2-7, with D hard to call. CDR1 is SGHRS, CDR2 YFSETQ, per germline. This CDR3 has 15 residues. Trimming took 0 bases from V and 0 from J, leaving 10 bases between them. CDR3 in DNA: TGCGCCAGCAGCTTGGACGGACCAAGCTCCTACGAGCAGTACTTC. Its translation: CASSLDGPSSYEQYF.

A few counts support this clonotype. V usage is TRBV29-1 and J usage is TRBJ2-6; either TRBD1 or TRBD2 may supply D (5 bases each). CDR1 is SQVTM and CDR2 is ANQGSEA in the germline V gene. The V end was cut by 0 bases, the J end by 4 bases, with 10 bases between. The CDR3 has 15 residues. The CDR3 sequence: CSVEDRDPGANVLTF. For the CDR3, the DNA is TGCAGCGTTGAAGATCGGGACCCCGGGGCCAACGTCCTGACTTTC.

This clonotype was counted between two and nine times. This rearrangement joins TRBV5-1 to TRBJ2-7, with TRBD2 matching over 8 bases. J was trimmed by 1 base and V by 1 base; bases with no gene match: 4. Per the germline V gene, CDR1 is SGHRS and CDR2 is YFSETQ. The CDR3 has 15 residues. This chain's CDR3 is CASSLSGGRSYEQYF. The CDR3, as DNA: TGCGCCAGCAGCTTGAGTGGCGGGAGGTCCTACGAGCAGTACTTC.

The CDR3 is CASSQPLMNTGELFF. CDR3 DNA: TGTGCCAGCAGCCAACCTTTAATGAACACCGGGGAGCTGTTTTTT. The chain combines TRBV7-2 with TRBJ2-2; no definite D call. The germline CDR1 and CDR2 sequences are SGHTA and FQGNSA. The CDR3 has 15 residues. Trimming left V 5 bases short and J 1 base short, with 11 bases between.

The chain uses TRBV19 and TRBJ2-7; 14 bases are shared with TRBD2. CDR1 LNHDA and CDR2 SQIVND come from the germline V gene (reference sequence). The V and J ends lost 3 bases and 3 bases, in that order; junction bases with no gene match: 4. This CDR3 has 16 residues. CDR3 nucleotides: TGTGCCAGTAGTATGGCAGGGACTAGCGGGAGCTACGAGCAGTACTTC. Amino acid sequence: CASSMAGTSGSYEQYF. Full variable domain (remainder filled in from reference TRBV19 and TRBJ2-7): DGGITQSPKYLFRKEGQNVTLSCEQNLNHDAMYWYRQDPGQGLRLIYYSQIVNDFQKGDIAEGYSVSREKKESFPLTVTSAQKNPTAFYLCASSMAGTSGSYEQYFGPGTRLTVT.

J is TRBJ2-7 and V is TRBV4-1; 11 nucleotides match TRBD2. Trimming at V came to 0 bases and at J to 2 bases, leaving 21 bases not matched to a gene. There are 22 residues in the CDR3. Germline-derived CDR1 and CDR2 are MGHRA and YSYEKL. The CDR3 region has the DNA TGCGCCAGCAGCCAAGATCTGGACAGGGGAACTAGCGGGAGTAGTTGGGCCTACGAGCAGTACTTC. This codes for CASSQDLDRGTSGSSWAYEQYF.

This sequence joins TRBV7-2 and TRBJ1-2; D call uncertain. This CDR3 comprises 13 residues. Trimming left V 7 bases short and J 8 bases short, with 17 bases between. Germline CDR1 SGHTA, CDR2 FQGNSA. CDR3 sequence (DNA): TGTGCCAGCACCCAAGAGCCCGTGGGCGGCTACACCTTC. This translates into CASTQEPVGGYTF. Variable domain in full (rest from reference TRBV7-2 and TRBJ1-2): GAGVSQSPSNKVTEKGKDVELRCDPISGHTALYWYRQSLGQGLEFLIYFQGNSAPDKSGLPSDRFSAERTGGSVSTLTIQRTQQEDSAVYLCASTQEPVGGYTFGSGTRLTVV.

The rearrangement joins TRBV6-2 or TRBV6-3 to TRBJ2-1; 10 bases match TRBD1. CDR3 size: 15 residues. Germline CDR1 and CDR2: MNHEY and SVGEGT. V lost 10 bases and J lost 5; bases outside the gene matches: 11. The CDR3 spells CATGTRDRGHNEQFF. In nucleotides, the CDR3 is TGTGCCACCGGTACTCGGGACAGGGGTCACAATGAGCAGTTCTTC.

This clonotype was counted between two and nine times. The CDR3 protein is CASSVGSSGNHNEQFF. CDR3 sequence (DNA): TGTGCCAGCAGCGTAGGCTCTAGCGGGAACCACAATGAGCAGTTCTTC. This rearrangement joins TRBV9 to TRBJ2-1; 9 nucleotides line up with TRBD2. CDR1 is SGDLS, CDR2 YYNGEE, per germline. V lost 0 bases to trimming and J lost 5 bases; unmatched junction nucleotides: 6. This CDR3 is built from 16 residues.

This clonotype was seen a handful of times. The DNA of the CDR3 is TGTGCCAGCAATCAGGGGGGCGCAGATACGCAGTATTTT. It translates to CASNQGGADTQYF. The chain links TRBV12-3 or TRBV12-4 to TRBJ2-3; D perhaps matches TRBD1 (7 bases). V lost 7 bases, J lost 4 bases, and 12 bases lay in between. This CDR3 comprises 13 residues.

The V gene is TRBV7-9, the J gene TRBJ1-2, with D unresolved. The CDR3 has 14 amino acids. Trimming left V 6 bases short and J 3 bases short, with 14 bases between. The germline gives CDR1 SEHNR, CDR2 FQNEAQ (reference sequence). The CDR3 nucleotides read TGTGCCAGCAGTTTTATTGCATCCGACTATGGCTACACCTTC. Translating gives CASSFIASDYGYTF. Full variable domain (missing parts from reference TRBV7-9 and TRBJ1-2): DTGVSQNPRHKITKRGQNVTFRCDPISEHNRLYWYRQTLGQGPEFLTYFQNEAQLEKSRLLSDRFSAERPKGSFSTLEIQRTEQGDSAMYLCASSFIASDYGYTFGSGTRLTVV.

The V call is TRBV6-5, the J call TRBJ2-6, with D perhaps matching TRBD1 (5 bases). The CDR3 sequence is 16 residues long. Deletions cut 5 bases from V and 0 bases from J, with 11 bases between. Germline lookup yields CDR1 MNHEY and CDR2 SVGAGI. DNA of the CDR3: TGTGCCAGCAGTACCCGACAGACCTCTGGGGCCAACGTCCTGACTTTC. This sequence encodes CASSTRQTSGANVLTF.

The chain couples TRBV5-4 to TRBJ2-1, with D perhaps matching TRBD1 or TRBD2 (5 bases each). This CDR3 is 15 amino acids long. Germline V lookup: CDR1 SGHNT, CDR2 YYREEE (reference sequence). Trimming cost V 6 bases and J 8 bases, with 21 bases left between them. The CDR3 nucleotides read TGTGCCAGCACCTCAAATGGGGGACGGCAGGATGAGCAGTTCTTC. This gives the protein CASTSNGGRQDEQFF.

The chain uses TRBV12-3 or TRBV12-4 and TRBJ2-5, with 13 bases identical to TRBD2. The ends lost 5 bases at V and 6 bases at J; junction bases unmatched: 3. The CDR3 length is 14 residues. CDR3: CASSRLAGGQTQYF. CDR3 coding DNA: TGTGCCAGCAGTAGACTAGCGGGAGGACAGACCCAGTACTTC.

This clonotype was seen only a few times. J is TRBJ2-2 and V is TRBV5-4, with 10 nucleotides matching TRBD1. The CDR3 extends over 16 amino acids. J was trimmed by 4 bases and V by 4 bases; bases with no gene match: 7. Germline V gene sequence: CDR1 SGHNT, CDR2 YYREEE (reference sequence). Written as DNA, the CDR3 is TGTGCCAGCAGCCCAGGACAGGGGGACCTCACCGGGGAGCTGTTTTTT. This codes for CASSPGQGDLTGELFF. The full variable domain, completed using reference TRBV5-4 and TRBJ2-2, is ETGVTQSPTHLIKTRGQQVTLRCSSQSGHNTVSWYQQALGQGPQFIFQYYREEENGRGNFPPRFSGLQFPNYSSELNVNALELDDSALYLCASSPGQGDLTGELFFGEGSRLTVL.

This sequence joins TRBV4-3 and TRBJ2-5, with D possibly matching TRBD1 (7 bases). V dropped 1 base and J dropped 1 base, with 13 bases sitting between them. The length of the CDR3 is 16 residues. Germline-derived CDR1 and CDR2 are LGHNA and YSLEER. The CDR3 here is CASSQGGQGGQETQYF. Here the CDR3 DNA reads TGCGCCAGCAGCCAAGGGGGGCAGGGGGGCCAAGAGACCCAGTACTTC.

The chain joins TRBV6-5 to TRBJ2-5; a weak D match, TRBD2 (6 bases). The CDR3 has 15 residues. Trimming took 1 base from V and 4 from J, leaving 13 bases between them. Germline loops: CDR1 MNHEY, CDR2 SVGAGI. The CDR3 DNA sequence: TGTGCCAGCAGTTACTTAACGGGAGCGTTAGAGACCCAGTACTTC. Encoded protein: CASSYLTGALETQYF.

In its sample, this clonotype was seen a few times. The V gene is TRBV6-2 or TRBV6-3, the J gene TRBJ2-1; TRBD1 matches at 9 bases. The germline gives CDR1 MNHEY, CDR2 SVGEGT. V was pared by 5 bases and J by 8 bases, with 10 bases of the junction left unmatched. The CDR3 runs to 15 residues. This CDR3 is CASSRRGQGFDEQFF. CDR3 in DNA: TGTGCCAGCAGTCGCCGGGGACAGGGCTTCGATGAGCAGTTCTTC.

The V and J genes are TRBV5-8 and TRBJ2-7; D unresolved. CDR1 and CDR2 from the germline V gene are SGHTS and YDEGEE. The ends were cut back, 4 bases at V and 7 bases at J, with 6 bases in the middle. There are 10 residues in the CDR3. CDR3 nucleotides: TGTGCCAGCAGCGGAATTGAGCAGTACTTC. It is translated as CASSGIEQYF.

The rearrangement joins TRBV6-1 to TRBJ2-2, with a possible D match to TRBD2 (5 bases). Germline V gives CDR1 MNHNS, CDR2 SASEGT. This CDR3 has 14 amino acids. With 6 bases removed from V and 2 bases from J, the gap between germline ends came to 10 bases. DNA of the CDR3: TGTGCCAGCAGAACCTCTAGCAACACCGGGGAGCTGTTTTTT. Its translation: CASRTSSNTGELFF.

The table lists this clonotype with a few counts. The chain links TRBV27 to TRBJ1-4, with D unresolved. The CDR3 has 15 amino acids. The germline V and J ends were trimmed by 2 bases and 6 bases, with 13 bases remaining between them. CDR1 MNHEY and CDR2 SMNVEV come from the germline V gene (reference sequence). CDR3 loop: CASSLHSPEDEKLFF. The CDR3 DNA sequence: TGTGCCAGCAGTTTACACAGCCCTGAGGATGAAAAACTGTTTTTT.

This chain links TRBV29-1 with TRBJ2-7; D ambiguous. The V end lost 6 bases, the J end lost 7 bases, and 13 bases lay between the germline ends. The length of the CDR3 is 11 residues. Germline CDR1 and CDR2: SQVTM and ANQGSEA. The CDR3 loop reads CSVKKTWEQYF. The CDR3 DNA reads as TGCAGCGTGAAAAAAACCTGGGAGCAGTACTTC.

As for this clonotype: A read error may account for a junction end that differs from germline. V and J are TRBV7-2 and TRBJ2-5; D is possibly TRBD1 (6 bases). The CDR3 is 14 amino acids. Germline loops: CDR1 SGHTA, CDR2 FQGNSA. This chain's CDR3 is CASSLQGYQETQYF. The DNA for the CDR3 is TGCGCCAGCAGCCTACAGGGATACCAAGAGACCCAGTACTTC.

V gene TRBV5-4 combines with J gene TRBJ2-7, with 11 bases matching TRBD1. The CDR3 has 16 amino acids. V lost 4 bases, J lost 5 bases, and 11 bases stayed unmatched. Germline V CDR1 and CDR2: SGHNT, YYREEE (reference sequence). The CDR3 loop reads CASSAPRDRGSDEQYF. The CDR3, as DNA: TGTGCCAGCAGCGCGCCCCGGGACAGGGGGTCGGACGAGCAGTACTTC.

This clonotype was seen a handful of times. The DNA for the CDR3 is TGCACCAGCAGGCGGGGGAAAATGGCCTCTGAAGCTTTCTTT. This translates into CTSRRGKMASEAFF. The J gene is TRBJ1-1, the V gene TRBV1; the table's D call, TRBD1, was not checked against the DNA. TRBV1 is flagged as a pseudogene. The CDR3 contains 14 residues.

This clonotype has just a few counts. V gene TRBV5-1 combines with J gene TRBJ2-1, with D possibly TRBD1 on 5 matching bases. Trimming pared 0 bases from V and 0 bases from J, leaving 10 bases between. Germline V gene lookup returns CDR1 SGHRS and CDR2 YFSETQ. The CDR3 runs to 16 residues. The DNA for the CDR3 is TGCGCCAGCAGCTTGGACGGACAACTCTCCTACAATGAGCAGTTCTTC. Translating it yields CASSLDGQLSYNEQFF.